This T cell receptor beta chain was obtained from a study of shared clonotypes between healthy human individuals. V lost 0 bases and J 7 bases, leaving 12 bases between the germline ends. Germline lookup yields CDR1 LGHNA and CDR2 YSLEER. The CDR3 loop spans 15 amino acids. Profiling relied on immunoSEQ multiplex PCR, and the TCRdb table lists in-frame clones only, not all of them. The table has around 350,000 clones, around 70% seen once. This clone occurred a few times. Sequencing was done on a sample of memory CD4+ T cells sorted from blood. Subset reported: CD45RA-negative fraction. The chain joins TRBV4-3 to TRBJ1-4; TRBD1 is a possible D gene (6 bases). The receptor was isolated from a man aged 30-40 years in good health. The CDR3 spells CASSQEGPGAEKLFF. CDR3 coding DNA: TGCGCCAGCAGCCAAGAAGGGCCAGGGGCTGAAAAACTGTTTTTT.